This TCR beta chain was sequenced in a study of T cell responses to AZD1222 COVID-19 vaccine. The CDR3 is made up of 13 amino acids. V lost 3 bases, J lost 7 bases, and 13 bases lay in between. Germline CDR1 ENHRY, CDR2 SYGVKD. Sequenced by immunoSEQ multiplex PCR; TCRdb stores in-frame clones only, minus some. The profile shows fewer than 150,000 clones, 93% of them singletons. This receptor was taken from an adult in good health. The sample here was peripheral blood, taken on day 0 of AZD1222 vaccination. The V and J genes are TRBV10-3 and TRBJ2-7; D gene unclear. For the CDR3, the DNA is TGTGCCATCAGTGAAAGACCCCTGGGAGAGCAGTACTTC. Translation gives CAISERPLGEQYF.